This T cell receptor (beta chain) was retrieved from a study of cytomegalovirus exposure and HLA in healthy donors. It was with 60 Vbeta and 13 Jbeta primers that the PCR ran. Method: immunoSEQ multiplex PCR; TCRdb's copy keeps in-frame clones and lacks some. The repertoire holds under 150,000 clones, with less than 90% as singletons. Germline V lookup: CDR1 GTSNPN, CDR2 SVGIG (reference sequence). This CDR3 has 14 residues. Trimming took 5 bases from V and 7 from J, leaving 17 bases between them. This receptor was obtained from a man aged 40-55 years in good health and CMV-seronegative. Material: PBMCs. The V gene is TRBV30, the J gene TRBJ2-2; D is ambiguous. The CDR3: CAWATRNTGGELFF. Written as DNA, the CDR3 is TGTGCCTGGGCGACCAGAAACACGGGCGGGGAGCTGTTTTTT.